Presented here are 18 T cell receptor beta chains from one specimen sequenced in a study of T cell responses to AZD1222 COVID-19 vaccine (dated by TCRdb to the early 2020s). The sample's time point label is to be understood as: baseline before first vaccination. Library creation used the immunoSEQ multiplex PCR assay. Held by TCRdb, this immuneACCESS table contains in-frame sequences only and omits some clones. Under half of the omission traces to an unresolved V gene where checked; the cause of the rest is unknown. The sample has 90,000 to 120,000 clones on record, around nine tenths of them singletons. The ten largest clones add up to over 3% of the sample. The material was peripheral blood, obtained on day 0 of AZD1222 vaccination. The source of these receptors is an adult in good health.

The rearrangement joins TRBV11-2 to TRBJ1-1, with D uncertain. Germline CDR1 SGHAT, CDR2 FQNNGV. Trimming took 6 bases from V and 1 from J, leaving 18 bases between them. This CDR3 is built from 16 residues. The CDR3 region has the DNA TGTGCCAGCAGACACTCCGGAGGCGCCTCGAACACTGAAGCTTTCTTT. Translating gives CASRHSGGASNTEAFF.

This clone was found a few times. J is TRBJ1-6 and V is TRBV11-2; 11 bases line up with TRBD1. CDR3 length equals 15 residues. The V segment lost 5 bases and the J segment 10 bases; nucleotides outside the gene matches: 7. CDR1 is SGHAT, CDR2 FQNNGV, per germline. The CDR3 loop is CASSPGQGAGSPLHF. DNA for the CDR3: TGTGCCAGCAGCCCAGGACAGGGGGCTGGATCACCCCTCCACTTT.

J is TRBJ2-2 and V is TRBV2, with TRBD2 matching over 7 bases. Germline loops: CDR1 SNHLY, CDR2 FYNNEI. V was pared by 7 bases and J by 4 bases, with 9 bases of the junction left unmatched. CDR3 size: 15 residues. The CDR3 bases are TGTGCCAGCAATGACGGGGGGTACGGCACCGGGGAGCTGTTTTTT. Translated: CASNDGGYGTGELFF. Using reference TRBV2 and TRBJ2-2 for the parts outside the CDR3, the full variable domain is EPEVTQTPSHQVTQMGQEVILRCVPISNHLYFYWYRQILGQKVEFLVSFYNNEISEKSEIFDDQFSVERPDGSNFTLKIRSTKLEDSAMYFCASNDGGYGTGELFFGEGSRLTVL.

The chain is built from TRBV11-2 and TRBJ2-7; TRBD1 agrees at 8 bases. Germline CDR1 SGHAT, CDR2 FQNNGV. The CDR3 sequence is 15 residues long. The ends lost 1 base at V and 2 bases at J; junction bases unmatched: 4. As DNA, the CDR3 is TGTGCCAGCAGCTTAGGGGTCAGGGGGCCCTACGAGCAGTACTTC. This translates into CASSLGVRGPYEQYF.

This rearrangement joins TRBV6-2 or TRBV6-3 to TRBJ2-2; D not certain. There are 13 residues in the CDR3. V lost 4 bases and J lost 5, with 8 bases in between. CDR1 and CDR2 (germline): MNHEY, SVGEGT. CDR3 sequence (DNA): TGTGCCAGCAGTTTGGACGGGACCGGGGAGCTGTTTTTT. It codes for CASSLDGTGELFF.

The CDR3 region has the DNA TGTGCCAGCAGACAGTTAGCGACAGGGAATGAAAAACTGTTTTTT. This sequence encodes CASRQLATGNEKLFF. The chain combines TRBV6-5 with TRBJ1-4; 7 bases are shared with TRBD1. The CDR3 has 15 residues. Germline V gene data show CDR1 as MNHEY and CDR2 as SVGAGI. V lost 6 bases to trimming and J lost 5 bases; unmatched junction nucleotides: 9.

The CDR3 nucleotides are TGTGCCAGCAGTCCGATAGGTTCACCCCTCCACTTT. This sequence encodes CASSPIGSPLHF. The chain couples TRBV28 to TRBJ1-6; D gene ambiguous. Deletions cut 5 bases from V and 9 bases from J, with 8 bases between. The CDR3 has 12 amino acids. The germline CDR1 and CDR2 sequences are MDHEN and SYDVKM.

The chain carries TRBV10-3 and TRBJ2-3; 13 bases align to TRBD2. Trimming at V came to 4 bases and at J to 1 base, leaving 5 bases not matched to a gene. There are 17 residues in the CDR3. CDR1 ENHRY and CDR2 SYGVKD come from the germline V gene. The CDR3 DNA is TGTGCCATCAGTGGGGGACTAGCGGGGTATGGCACAGATACGCAGTATTTT. This encodes CAISGGLAGYGTDTQYF.

V usage is TRBV2 and J usage is TRBJ1-2; D is undetermined. The CDR3 has 13 residues. Germline-derived CDR1 and CDR2 are SNHLY and FYNNEI. Trimming took off 5 bases at V and 8 bases at J, with 15 bases between the two ends. CDR3 loop: CASSITRVGGYTF. The CDR3 DNA sequence: TGTGCCAGCAGTATAACGCGGGTCGGAGGCTACACCTTC.

This sequence joins TRBV10-3 and TRBJ1-1, with D tentatively TRBD1 (6 bases). The CDR3 runs to 16 residues. Looked up from germline, CDR1 is ENHRY and CDR2 is SYGVKD. The V gene lost 1 base and the J gene lost 3 bases, with 15 bases spanning the gap. This CDR3 reads CAISEYGERGDTEAFF. In nucleotides, the CDR3 is TGTGCCATCAGTGAGTATGGCGAAAGGGGGGACACTGAAGCTTTCTTT.

The chain recombines TRBV11-2 with TRBJ1-2; perhaps TRBD1 as D (6 bases). Germline CDR1 reads SGHAT; CDR2 reads FQNNGV. This CDR3 contains 13 residues. The V end lost 3 bases, the J end lost 4 bases, and 9 bases lay between the germline ends. The CDR3: CASSLIQGYGYTF. DNA of the CDR3: TGTGCCAGCAGCTTGATACAGGGCTATGGCTACACCTTC.

The gene calls are TRBV5-4 and TRBJ1-6; tentatively, D is TRBD1 (6 bases). The germline CDR1 and CDR2 sequences are SGHNT and YYREEE (reference sequence). This CDR3 region has 13 residues. V was pared by 3 bases and J by 9 bases, with 10 bases between. CDR3 DNA sequence: TGTGCCAGCAGCTCGGGGGGGGCTTCACCCCTCCACTTT. It yields the protein CASSSGGASPLHF.

CDR3 loop: CASSYRSSLLEQFF. CDR3 in DNA: TGTGCCAGCAGTTACAGGTCTAGCTTGCTTGAGCAGTTCTTC. The V gene is TRBV6-2 or TRBV6-3, the J gene TRBJ2-1; TRBD2 is a possible D gene (5 bases). The CDR3 totals 14 residues. Trimming cost V 2 bases and J 9 bases, with 14 bases left between them. The germline V gene encodes CDR1 MNHEY and CDR2 SVGEGT.

The chain recombines TRBV6-2 or TRBV6-3 with TRBJ2-2; D remains ambiguous. This CDR3 has 13 amino acids. Looked up from germline, CDR1 is MNHEY and CDR2 is SVGEGT. V was shortened by 2 bases and J by 6 bases, with 7 bases between the two germline ends. The CDR3 sequence: CASSYETPGELFF. CDR3 nucleotide sequence: TGTGCCAGCAGTTACGAGACCCCCGGGGAGCTGTTTTTT.

J is TRBJ1-4 and V is TRBV18, with D uncertain. The V end lost 2 bases, the J end lost 1 base, and 11 bases lay between the germline ends. Looked up from germline, CDR1 is KGHSH and CDR2 is LQKENI. The CDR3 runs to 16 residues. Here the CDR3 DNA reads TGTGCCAGCTCACCAACGTGGGGAGGAACTAATGAAAAACTGTTTTTT. It codes for CASSPTWGGTNEKLFF.

This clone was recorded once. The J gene is TRBJ2-1, the V gene TRBV7-9, with a possible D match to TRBD2 (6 bases). Germline V CDR1 and CDR2: SEHNR, FQNEAQ (reference sequence). The CDR3 has 14 amino acids. Trimming removed 7 bases from V and 1 base from J, with 11 bases in between. The CDR3 nucleotides read TGTGCCAGCACCCCGGGGGTGTCCTACAATGAGCAGTTCTTC. Translated: CASTPGVSYNEQFF.

CDR3 loop: CASSPGNSPLHF. The CDR3 nucleotides are TGTGCCAGCTCACCGGGTAATTCACCCCTCCACTTT. The chain joins TRBV18 to TRBJ1-6; unclear D gene. This CDR3 comprises 12 residues. Trimming removed 3 bases from V and 6 bases from J, with 3 bases in between. Germline V gene data show CDR1 as KGHSH and CDR2 as LQKENI. Drawing the rest from reference TRBV18 and TRBJ1-6, the complete variable domain is NAGVMQNPRHLVRRRGQEARLRCSPMKGHSHVYWYRQLPEEGLKFMVYLQKENIIDESGMPKERFSAEFPKEGPSILRIQQVVRGDSAAYFCASSPGNSPLHFGNGTRLTVT.

This clone was detected only a few times. The V call is TRBV19, the J call TRBJ1-5, with D possibly matching TRBD1 (5 bases). Trimming took off 8 bases at V and 6 bases at J, with 14 bases between the two ends. The CDR3 contains 13 residues. The germline V gene has CDR1 LNHDA and CDR2 SQIVND (reference sequence). CDR3 region: CASSGPRSQPQHF. The CDR3 DNA sequence: TGTGCCAGTTCGGGACCGAGGAGTCAGCCCCAGCATTTT.